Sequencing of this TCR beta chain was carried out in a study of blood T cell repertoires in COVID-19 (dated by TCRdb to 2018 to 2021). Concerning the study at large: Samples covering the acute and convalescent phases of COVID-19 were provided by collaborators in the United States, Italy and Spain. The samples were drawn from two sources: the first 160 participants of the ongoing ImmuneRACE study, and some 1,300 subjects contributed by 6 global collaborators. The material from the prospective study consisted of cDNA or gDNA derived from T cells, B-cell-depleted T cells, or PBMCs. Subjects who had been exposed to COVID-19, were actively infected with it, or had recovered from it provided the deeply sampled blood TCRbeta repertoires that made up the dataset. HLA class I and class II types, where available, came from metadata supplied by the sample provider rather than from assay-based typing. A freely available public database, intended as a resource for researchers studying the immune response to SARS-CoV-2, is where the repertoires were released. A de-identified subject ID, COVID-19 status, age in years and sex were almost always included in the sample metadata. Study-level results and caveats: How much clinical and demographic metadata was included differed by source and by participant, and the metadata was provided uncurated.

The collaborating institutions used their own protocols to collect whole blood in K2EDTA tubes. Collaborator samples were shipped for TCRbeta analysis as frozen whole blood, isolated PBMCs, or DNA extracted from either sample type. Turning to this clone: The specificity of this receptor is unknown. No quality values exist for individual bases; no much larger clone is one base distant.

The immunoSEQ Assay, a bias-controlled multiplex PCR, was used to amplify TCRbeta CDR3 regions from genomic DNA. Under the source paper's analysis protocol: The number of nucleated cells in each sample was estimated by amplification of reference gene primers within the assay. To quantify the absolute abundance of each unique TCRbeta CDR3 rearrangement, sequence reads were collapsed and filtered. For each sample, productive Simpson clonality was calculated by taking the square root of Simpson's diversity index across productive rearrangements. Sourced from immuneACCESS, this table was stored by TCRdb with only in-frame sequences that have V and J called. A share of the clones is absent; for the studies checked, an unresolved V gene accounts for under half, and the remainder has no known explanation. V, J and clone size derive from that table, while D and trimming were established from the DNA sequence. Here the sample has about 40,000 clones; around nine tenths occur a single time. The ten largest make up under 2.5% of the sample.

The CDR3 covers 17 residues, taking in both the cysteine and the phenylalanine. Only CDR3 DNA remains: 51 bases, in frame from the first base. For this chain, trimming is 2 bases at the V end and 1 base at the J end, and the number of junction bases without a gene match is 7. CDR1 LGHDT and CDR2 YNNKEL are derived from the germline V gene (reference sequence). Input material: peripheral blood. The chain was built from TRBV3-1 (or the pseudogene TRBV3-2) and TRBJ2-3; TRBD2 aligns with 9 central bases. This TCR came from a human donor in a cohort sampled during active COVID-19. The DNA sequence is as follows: TGTGCCAGCAGCCAACGAGGACTAGCGCACGGCACAGATACGCAGTATTTT. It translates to CASSQRGLAHGTDTQYF.